The present entry profiles one T cell receptor (beta chain) with its context. Time point noted: pretreatment peripheral blood. Sample contribution per patient ranged from 1 to 8, covering pretreatment and on-treatment. This sample is drawn from a study of PD-L1 blockade in urothelial cancer. Looking at the study overall: Once treatment had started, blood was analyzed at 3 weeks (second dose) and again at 6 weeks.

Clones were sequenced by immunoSEQ multiplex PCR, and TCRdb holds only the in-frame ones, with some missing. The data hold about 57,000 clones, with around 81% observed a single time. V shed 0 bases and J shed 4 bases, with 12 bases lying between them. This CDR3 spans 15 amino acids. From germline, CDR1 is LNHNV and CDR2 YYDKDF (reference sequence). V and J are TRBV15 and TRBJ1-2, with D tentatively TRBD1 (6 bases). The receptor's source is a man in his 70s with urothelial cancer. Source: PBMCs, taken around atezolizumab (anti-PD-L1) treatment. CDR3 in amino acids: CATSRDPGAAYGYTF. In DNA, the CDR3 is TGTGCCACCAGCAGAGATCCAGGGGCGGCCTATGGCTACACCTTC. Looking up the rest from reference TRBV15 and TRBJ1-2 gives the full variable domain: DAMVIQNPRYQVTQFGKPVTLSCSQTLNHNVMYWYQQKSSQAPKLLFHYYDKDFNNEADTPDNFQSRRPNTSFCFLDIRSPGLGDTAMYLCATSRDPGAAYGYTFGSGTRLTVV.